The entry below gives a single TCR beta chain sequence along with its context. The antigen is undetermined. The data belong to a study of cytomegalovirus exposure and HLA in healthy donors. Looking at the study overall: Early released data comprised about 90 million unique TCRs from HLA-typed donors.

The V and J ends lost 3 bases and 1 base respectively, with 9 bases between them. CDR1 is MDHEN and CDR2 is SYDVKM in the germline V gene. The CDR3 has 15 residues. Overall study results and limits: Previous analysis showed most TCR beta V segments were productive about 87% or about 30% of the time. Researchers had no immune exposure information except CMV serostatus available.

The PCR contained 60 Vbeta and 13 Jbeta primers. Assay used: immunoSEQ multiplex PCR; TCRdb lists only in-frame clones, some missing. The sample yields about 170,000 clones, about 79% seen once. At the time of sampling, donors were nominally healthy, though unrecorded immune exposures were likely. The chain employs TRBV28 and TRBJ2-2; D remains ambiguous. Sequencing was performed on PBMCs. This clonotype originated in a woman between 45 and 65 years old in good health and CMV-seronegative. The chain's CDR3 is CASSFVPQNTGELFF. CDR3 coding DNA: TGTGCCAGCAGTTTTGTCCCACAGAACACCGGGGAGCTGTTTTTT.